These 18 T cell receptor beta chains came from one sample sequenced in a study of blood T cell repertoires in COVID-19 (dated by TCRdb to the early 2020s). Libraries were constructed by the immunoSEQ multiplex PCR assay. TCRdb retrieved this table from immuneACCESS and kept in-frame rearrangements only. Not all clones are present; in checked studies, unresolved V genes account for under half, and no reason is known for the remainder. Within this sample are about 160,000 clones, with 81% of them counted one time only. The top ten clones comprise around 5.3% of the sample. The sequenced material came from PBMCs or T cells enriched from blood (not recorded which). These receptor sequences come from a middle-aged woman with acute COVID-19.

V and J are TRBV2 and TRBJ2-5; D uncertain. CDR3 length: 11 amino acids. V was pared by 7 bases and J by 0 bases, with 3 bases between. Per germline, CDR1 SNHLY and CDR2 FYNNEI. The CDR3 DNA follows: TGTGCCAGCAACTACCAAGAGACCCAGTACTTC. It specifies CASNYQETQYF.

The V gene is TRBV5-1, the J gene TRBJ2-7, with TRBD2 matching 7 bases. Per the germline V gene, CDR1 is SGHRS and CDR2 is YFSETQ. V shed 4 bases, J shed 0 bases, and the junction held 1 base outside the gene matches. The CDR3 contains 13 residues. In DNA form, the CDR3 reads TGCGCCAGCAGCCCTAGCGGCTCCTACGAGCAGTACTTC. It is translated as CASSPSGSYEQYF.

The rearrangement joins TRBV4-1 to TRBJ2-4; D might be TRBD2 (6 bases). The V gene lost 4 bases and the J gene lost 0 bases, with 19 bases spanning the gap. The CDR3 contains 18 residues. From germline, CDR1 is MGHRA and CDR2 YSYEKL. CDR3 in DNA: TGCGCCAGCAGCCTAGATGGGGGTAGCGGTTTAGCCAAAAACATTCAGTACTTC. It encodes CASSLDGGSGLAKNIQYF.

This rearrangement joins TRBV7-9 to TRBJ1-2; TRBD1 matches at 10 bases. The CDR3 is made up of 14 amino acids. V was pared by 5 bases and J by 2 bases, with 2 bases of the junction left unmatched. Germline lookup yields CDR1 SEHNR and CDR2 FQNEAQ (reference sequence). The CDR3 sequence: CASSRTGGNYGYTF. The CDR3 nucleotides read TGTGCCAGCAGCCGGACAGGGGGGAACTATGGCTACACCTTC. Full variable domain (missing parts from reference TRBV7-9 and TRBJ1-2): DTGVSQNPRHKITKRGQNVTFRCDPISEHNRLYWYRQTLGQGPEFLTYFQNEAQLEKSRLLSDRFSAERPKGSFSTLEIQRTEQGDSAMYLCASSRTGGNYGYTFGSGTRLTVV.

The chain has TRBV30 and TRBJ1-4; 10 bases are a match to TRBD1. The CDR3 sequence is 16 residues long. V lost 1 base to trimming and J lost 8 bases; unmatched junction nucleotides: 10. Germline V CDR1 and CDR2: GTSNPN, SVGIG (reference sequence). The CDR3 nucleotides read TGTGCCTGGAGTGAGCCCCGGACAGGGGGTCGGGAAAAACTGTTTTTT. Translating it yields CAWSEPRTGGREKLFF. Full variable domain (outside the CDR3, taken from reference TRBV30 and TRBJ1-4): SQTIHQWPATLVQPVGSPLSLECTVEGTSNPNLYWYRQAAGRGLQLLFYSVGIGQISSEVPQNLSASRPQDRQFILSSKKLLLSDSGFYLCAWSEPRTGGREKLFFGSGTQLSVL.

The CDR3 nucleotides are TGTGCCAGCAGCTTAGGAGGGGGAAGTGAGACCCAGTACTTC. Translated: CASSLGGGSETQYF. The genes are TRBV11-2 and TRBJ2-5; D might be TRBD1 (6 bases). CDR1 is SGHAT, CDR2 FQNNGV, per germline. This CDR3 spans 14 amino acids. Trimming stripped 1 base from V and 5 bases from J, with 11 bases between.

The table lists this clone with a count of one. The chain carries TRBV25-1 and TRBJ1-1; the match to TRBD1 covers 9 bases. This CDR3 has 15 residues. Looked up from germline, CDR1 is MGHDK and CDR2 is SYGVNS. Germline trimming cut 2 bases from V and 3 bases from J; bases unmatched to any gene: 4. The CDR3 DNA is TGTGCCAGCAGTGAAGCGGGACAGGGCTACACTGAAGCTTTCTTT. This codes for CASSEAGQGYTEAFF.

This clone occurred once. The chain is built from TRBV5-1 and TRBJ2-7, with 12 bases lining up with TRBD1. CDR3 length: 15 residues. Looked up from germline, CDR1 is SGHRS and CDR2 is YFSETQ. V lost 2 bases and J lost 3; bases outside the gene matches: 3. CDR3 region: CASSFGTGGIYEQYF. CDR3 bases: TGCGCCAGCAGCTTCGGGACAGGGGGCATCTACGAGCAGTACTTC.

The chain uses TRBV5-1 and TRBJ2-7; TRBD2 matches at 12 bases. V lost 5 bases to trimming and J lost 4 bases; unmatched junction nucleotides: 19. Per germline, CDR1 SGHRS and CDR2 YFSETQ. The CDR3 contains 19 residues. CDR3 region: CASSPIGLAGSGGQYEQYF. CDR3 DNA sequence: TGCGCCAGCAGTCCAATCGGACTAGCGGGATCCGGGGGCCAATACGAGCAGTACTTC.

The DNA of the CDR3 is TGCGCCAGCACCTCCGGCGGGGTATACTCCTACGAGCAGTACTTC. Encoded protein: CASTSGGVYSYEQYF. V usage is TRBV5-1 and J usage is TRBJ2-7; D is possibly TRBD2 (6 bases). This CDR3 comprises 15 residues. The V gene lost 6 bases and the J gene lost 0 bases, with 16 bases spanning the gap. From germline, CDR1 is SGHRS and CDR2 YFSETQ.

The genes are TRBV19 and TRBJ1-1; 8 bases line up with TRBD1. The length of the CDR3 is 14 residues. V dropped 5 bases and J dropped 3; count of bases not matched to a gene: 5. Per the germline V gene, CDR1 is LNHDA and CDR2 is SQIVND (reference sequence). CDR3 nucleotides: TGTGCCAGTAGTGTACAGGGGGGGGACACTGAAGCTTTCTTT. Protein product: CASSVQGGDTEAFF.

This chain uses TRBV18 with TRBJ1-1, with 10 bases lining up with TRBD1. V trimming: 5 bases; J trimming: 10 bases; junction bases outside the gene matches: 13. Looked up from germline, CDR1 is KGHSH and CDR2 is LQKENI. The CDR3 is 15 amino acids. CDR3 protein: CASSSGTGVDRGAFF. The CDR3 DNA is TGTGCCAGCTCATCCGGGACAGGGGTAGACCGGGGAGCTTTCTTT.

This chain uses TRBV10-1 with TRBJ2-3, with TRBD2 identical over 13 bases. CDR3 length: 17 residues. Germline lookup yields CDR1 WNHNN and CDR2 SYGVQD (reference sequence). Trimming cost V 3 bases and J 4 bases; bases outside gene matches: 7. In DNA, the CDR3 is TGCGCCAGCAGTGACCCCTCGGGACTAGCGGGACCAGATACGCAGTATTTT. Its translation is CASSDPSGLAGPDTQYF.

In nucleotides, the CDR3 is TGTGCCAGTAGTACAGGGGACAATCAGCCCCAGCATTTT. It specifies CASSTGDNQPQHF. The chain joins TRBV19 to TRBJ1-5, with D possibly TRBD1 on 6 matching bases. The V end lost 4 bases, the J end lost 3 bases, and 7 bases lay between the germline ends. Per germline, CDR1 LNHDA and CDR2 SQIVND (reference sequence). This CDR3 contains 13 residues.

This chain links TRBV5-4 with TRBJ2-7, with 9 bases that match TRBD2. The trim removed 0 bases at V and 2 bases at J, leaving 3 bases unmatched. This CDR3 spans 15 amino acids. The V gene's germline CDR1 is SGHNT and CDR2 YYREEE (reference sequence). CDR3: CASSLGGTSTYEQYV. Here the CDR3 DNA reads TGTGCCAGCAGCTTGGGAGGGACTAGCACCTACGAGCAGTACGTC.

The genes are TRBV12-3 or TRBV12-4 and TRBJ1-2; 7 bases map to TRBD1. The CDR3 is 13 residues long. J lost 8 bases, V lost 6 bases, and 9 bases had no gene match. CDR3 in DNA: TGTGCCAGCAGCCTCGGACAGGTCCGCGGCTACACCTTC. Protein sequence: CASSLGQVRGYTF.

A single count supports this clone. This chain uses TRBV5-4 with TRBJ1-4; maybe TRBD1 (6 bases). Germline CDR1 and CDR2: SGHNT and YYREEE (reference sequence). The CDR3 is 15 amino acids. V lost 1 base and J 6 bases, leaving 13 bases between the germline ends. DNA of the CDR3: TGTGCCAGCAGCTTGTCGGGGGGCGCGGATGAAAAACTGTTTTTT. Its protein is CASSLSGGADEKLFF.

The J gene is TRBJ2-7, the V gene TRBV7-2, with 15 nucleotides matching TRBD2. This CDR3 has 17 residues. V trimming: 1 base; J trimming: 7 bases; junction bases outside the gene matches: 8. CDR1 is SGHTA and CDR2 is FQGNSA in the germline V gene. The CDR3 region has the DNA TGTGCCAGCAGCTTAGTCGGGGGACTAGCGGGAGGTGGGGAGCAGTACTTC. Protein product: CASSLVGGLAGGGEQYF.